The rows below give T cell receptor beta chains drawn from one sample of a study of cytomegalovirus exposure and HLA in healthy donors. Sequencing was performed with immunoSEQ multiplex PCR; in TCRdb, only in-frame clones are kept and a portion is missing. In the table there are approximately 140,000 clones, 60% to 85% of which are singletons. Sequences were obtained from PBMCs. All receptors derive from a male donor in good health and CMV-seronegative. The CDR3 runs from the conserved cysteine through the conserved F or W. The D gene is left open where the match is weak. The size of a clone is reported for some rows only, either as once, few or many, or as a class for expanded clones.

j_call v_call d_call clone_size cdr3_nt cdr3_aa
TRBJ2-3 TRBV12-5 TRBD2 once TGTGCTAGTGGGGGGACTAGCGGGGTAGATACGCAGTATTTT CASGGTSGVDTQYF
TRBJ2-3 TRBV7-2 TRBD1 - TGTGCCAGCAGCTCGGGACAGGGCCGTGGGGATACGCAGTATTTT CASSSGQGRGDTQYF
TRBJ2-5 TRBV5-6 TRBD2 - TGTGCCAGCAGCTTGGTCGGGCGGGGGGCTTACCAAGAGACCCAGTACTTC CASSLVGRGAYQETQYF
TRBJ1-5 TRBV6-1 TRBD1 - TGTGCCAGCGACCGGGACAGAGGCAATCAGCCCCAGCATTTT CASDRDRGNQPQHF
TRBJ2-3 TRBV19 - - TGTGCCAGTAGGAGCGGACCATCTCCCGGTGGCACAGATACGCAGTATTTT CASRSGPSPGGTDTQYF
TRBJ2-1 TRBV7-2 - - TGTGCCAGCAGCTTAGTTGCGGGACAGATGTACAATGAGCAGTTCTTC CASSLVAGQMYNEQFF
TRBJ1-2 TRBV13 - - TGTGCCAGCACCCCTCTTCAGGGCCCCTATGGCTACACCTTC CASTPLQGPYGYTF
TRBJ2-7 TRBV15 TRBD1 once TGTGCCACCAGCAGAGATGGGACAGCCGAGCAGTACTTC CATSRDGTAEQYF
TRBJ2-7 TRBV7-2 - - TGTGCCAGCAGCTTATTCTTCTGGGGCTCAACCTACGAGCAGTACTTC CASSLFFWGSTYEQYF
TRBJ2-1 TRBV4-2 TRBD2 - TGTGCCAGCAGCCTTACCCTAGCGGGGGGGCCGTACAATGAGCAGTTCTTC CASSLTLAGGPYNEQFF
TRBJ2-2 TRBV5-5 - few TGTGCCAGCAGTTCTAGGGAGACCGGGGAGCTGTTTTTT CASSSRETGELFF
TRBJ2-1 TRBV5-1 TRBD2 - TGCGCCAGCAGCTCTGGGACTAGCGGGAGGGCGGTTCAGGATGAGCAGTTCTTC CASSSGTSGRAVQDEQFF
TRBJ2-3 TRBV13 - - TGTGCCAGCAGCTCCTTCTTGAGTGCAGATACGCAGTATTTT CASSSFLSADTQYF
TRBJ2-6 TRBV30 TRBD1 - TGTGCCTGGAGTGTACAGGGGGTGTCTGGGGCCAACGTCCTGACTTTC CAWSVQGVSGANVLTF
TRBJ1-4 TRBV7-2 - few TGTGCCAGCAGCTTACGGGGGGCCGTTAATGAAAAACTGTTTTTT CASSLRGAVNEKLFF
TRBJ2-2 TRBV7-6 TRBD1 - TGTGCCAGCAGCTTAGGAGGGACAGGGTATACCGGGGAGCTGTTTTTT CASSLGGTGYTGELFF
TRBJ1-2 TRBV7-8 TRBD1 - TGTGCCAGCAGCTTTCTCCTTACAGGGGGCGCGGGTTATGGCTACACCTTC CASSFLLTGGAGYGYTF
TRBJ1-1 TRBV5-4 TRBD1 - TGTGCCATGAGGACAGGGGGCACTGAAGCTTTCTTT CAMRTGGTEAFF
TRBJ2-4 TRBV30 - - TGTGCCTGGTCCGGAGGGATAAACATTCAGTACTTC CAWSGGINIQYF
TRBJ2-2 TRBV6-4 TRBD2 - TGTGCCAGCAGTGAATTAGCGGGAGACAACGGGGAGCTGTTTTTT CASSELAGDNGELFF
TRBJ2-7 TRBV2 - - TGTGCCAGCATTAGGCAGGGTGTCCACGAGCAGTACTTC CASIRQGVHEQYF
TRBJ2-7 TRBV5-1 - - TGCTCCAGCAGCTCTCCGGACAGTCTGGCCTACGAGCAGTACTTC CSSSSPDSLAYEQYF
TRBJ1-5 TRBV4-2 - - TGTGCCAGCAGCCAAGACAACAGTAATCAGCCCCAGCATTTT CASSQDNSNQPQHF
TRBJ1-1 TRBV6-5 TRBD1 once TGTGCCAGCAGGACAGGGGGCCTCGGGAACACTGAAGCTTTCTTT CASRTGGLGNTEAFF
TRBJ2-2 TRBV9 - - TGTGCCAGCAGCGGGCGGCCCTCGAACACCGGGGAGCTGTTTTTT CASSGRPSNTGELFF
TRBJ2-1 TRBV11-3 - - TGTGCCAGCAGCTCCCGGGGGAATGAGCAGTTCTTC CASSSRGNEQFF
TRBJ1-2 TRBV29-1 - - TGCAGCGTTCTATTCTCTAACTATGGCTACACCTTC CSVLFSNYGYTF
TRBJ2-7 TRBV1 - - TGCACCAGCAGCCAACCCAGGACAGGGGCTTTCTACGAGCAGTACTTC CTSSQPRTGAFYEQYF
TRBJ2-7 TRBV5-1 - - TGCGCCAGCAGCTCAGGAGGGCCCTACGAGCAGTACTTC CASSSGGPYEQYF
TRBJ2-1 TRBV30 TRBD1 - TGTGCCTGGAGTGTAGGGACAGGGTCCGTGGGGGAGCAGTTCTTC CAWSVGTGSVGEQFF
TRBJ2-5 TRBV7-2 TRBD2 once TGTGCCAGCAGCCGGGGAGGGGAGACCCAGTACTTC CASSRGGETQYF
TRBJ2-7 TRBV19 - - TGTGCCAGTAGTACGACGGGGGCCTACGAGCAGTACTTC CASSTTGAYEQYF
TRBJ2-2 TRBV6-1 - - TGTGCCAGCAGTGATTATATAACAGATTACACCGGGGAGCTGTTTTTT CASSDYITDYTGELFF
TRBJ2-2 TRBV27 - - TGTGCCAGCAGTTTACGGGTTTATCTCGGGGAGCTGTTTTTT CASSLRVYLGELFF
TRBJ2-5 TRBV11-2 TRBD2 - TGTGCCAGCAGCTTCGGCGCGGGGGGAGAGACCCAGTACTTC CASSFGAGGETQYF
TRBJ1-1 TRBV5-6 TRBD1 few TGTGCCAGCAGCTCCTCAGGGGGCGGTAACACTGAAGCTTTCTTT CASSSSGGGNTEAFF
TRBJ1-4 TRBV6-6 - few TGTGCCAGCAGTGGCGGCGGAGGCTTCGGGGGACTGTTTTTT CASSGGGGFGGLFF
TRBJ1-3 TRBV14 - - TGTGCCAGCAGCCAAGAAATGCGCGGAAACACCATATATTTT CASSQEMRGNTIYF
TRBJ2-6 TRBV4-1 - - TGCCCCAGCAGCCAGATGGGGGCCGGGGCCAACGTCCTGACTTTC CPSSQMGAGANVLTF
TRBJ1-3 TRBV6-5 - - TGTGCCAGCAGTTACGATGGCGGGGGTTCTGGAAACACCATATATTTT CASSYDGGGSGNTIYF
TRBJ2-7 TRBV5-1 TRBD1 - TGCGCCAGCAGCCTGGACAGGGCTGGGAACGAGCAGTACTTC CASSLDRAGNEQYF
TRBJ1-2 TRBV5-4 - - TGTGCCAGCAGCTCGGGAAGGGTGACGGGGGGTTATGGCTACACCTTC CASSSGRVTGGYGYTF
TRBJ2-3 TRBV29-1 TRBD1 - TGCAGCGTTGAATTCGGGACAGGGGAAGATTTT CSVEFGTGEDF
TRBJ2-7 TRBV13 - - TGTGCCAGCAGCCGGGTCTCCGGTATTTACGAGCAGTACTTC CASSRVSGIYEQYF
TRBJ1-3 TRBV9 TRBD1 few TGTGCCAGCAGCGCGGCGACGGGACAGGGACACACCATATATTTT CASSAATGQGHTIYF
TRBJ2-1 TRBV6-6 TRBD1 - TGTGCCAGCAATCCCGGGACAGGGACTCTCCACAATGAGCAGTTCTTC CASNPGTGTLHNEQFF
TRBJ1-6 TRBV6-6 - - TGTGCCAGCAGTTCCGAAAGGGACTGGCATTCACCCCTCCACTTT CASSSERDWHSPLHF
TRBJ2-1 TRBV7-3 - - TGTGCCAGCAGCTTAACACTAGACAATGAGCAGTTCTTC CASSLTLDNEQFF
TRBJ2-1 TRBV27 - - TGTGCCAGCCAAAGAGGGGGGGCCAATGAGCAGTTCTTC CASQRGGANEQFF
TRBJ2-1 TRBV11-3 TRBD1 - TGTGCCAGCAGCCTGGGACAGGGGTCGAATGAGCAGTTCTTC CASSLGQGSNEQFF
TRBJ2-6 TRBV6-5 TRBD1 - TGTGCCAGCAACCAACAGGGGGCCGCGGCCAACGTCCTGACTTTC CASNQQGAAANVLTF
TRBJ1-2 TRBV10-2 TRBD1 - TGCGCCAGCAGTGAGTCGAACAGGGGGTATGGCTACACCTTC CASSESNRGYGYTF
TRBJ1-2 TRBV9 TRBD1 - TGTGCCAGCAGCGCCCAAGGGACAGCGAACTATGGCTACACCTTC CASSAQGTANYGYTF
TRBJ2-7 TRBV7-3 TRBD2 once TGTGCCAGCAGCAAAGACGGGACTAGCGGGGAAGAGCAGTACTTC CASSKDGTSGEEQYF
TRBJ2-2 TRBV19 TRBD2 - TGTGCCAGTAGTCCCCGGACTAGCGGGGGGAACACCGGGGAGCTGTTTTTT CASSPRTSGGNTGELFF
TRBJ1-2 TRBV7-8 TRBD1 - TGTGCCAGCAGCCATCCGGGGACAGGTGTGGGCTATGGCTACACCTTC CASSHPGTGVGYGYTF
TRBJ2-7 TRBV7-2 - few TGTGCCAGCAGCCCAAAGGGAGCTGGGTCCTACGAGCAGTACTTC CASSPKGAGSYEQYF
TRBJ1-6 TRBV7-9 TRBD1 - TGTGCCAGCAGCCCAGGGGGCAGCTATAATTCACCCCTCCACTTT CASSPGGSYNSPLHF